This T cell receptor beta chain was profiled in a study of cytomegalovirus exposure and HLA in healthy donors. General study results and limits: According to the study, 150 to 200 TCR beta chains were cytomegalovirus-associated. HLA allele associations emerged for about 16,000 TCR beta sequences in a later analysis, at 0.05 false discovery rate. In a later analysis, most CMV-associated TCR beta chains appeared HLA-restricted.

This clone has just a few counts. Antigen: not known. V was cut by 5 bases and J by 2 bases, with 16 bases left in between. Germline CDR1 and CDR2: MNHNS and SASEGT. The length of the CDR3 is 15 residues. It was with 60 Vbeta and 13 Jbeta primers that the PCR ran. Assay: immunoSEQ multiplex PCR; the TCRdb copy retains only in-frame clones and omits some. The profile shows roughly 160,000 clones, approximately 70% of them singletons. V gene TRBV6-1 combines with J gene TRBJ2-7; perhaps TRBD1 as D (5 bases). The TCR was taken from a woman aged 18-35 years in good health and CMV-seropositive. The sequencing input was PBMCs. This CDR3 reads CASSPQQESPYEQYF. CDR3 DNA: TGTGCCAGCAGTCCCCAACAGGAATCCCCCTACGAGCAGTACTTC.